A single sample gave rise to the 29 T cell receptor beta chains below, sequenced in a study of naive and memory T cell subsets. Study-wide findings and caveats: A few larger clonotypes appeared in naive repertoires, especially CD8, possibly memory cells re-expressing CD45RA.

These receptors are not linked to any known antigen. Two oligonucleotides, mixed equimolar, formed the beta constant-region primer covering TRBC1 and TRBC2. Four rounds of PCR amplified the ligated cDNA using nested alpha and beta constant-region primers plus SP2. In TCRdb, the UMI-ligation and nested PCR reads were re-called with MiXCR into one record per CDR3 protein. The data contain about 150,000 distinct CDR3 sequences, approximately 24% of them singletons. The sample was naive CD4+ T cells from blood. The receptors originated from a human donor in good health.

This clonotype occurred once. The chain links TRBV28 to TRBJ1-1; the match to TRBD1 covers 7 bases. Germline lookup yields CDR1 MDHEN and CDR2 SYDVKM. This CDR3 spans 15 amino acids. V dropped 7 bases and J dropped 0; count of bases not matched to a gene: 8. CDR3 sequence (DNA): TGTGCCAGCATTCCCGGGACAGTAATGAACACTGAAGCTTTCTTT. Residues: CASIPGTVMNTEAFF.

This chain connects TRBV2 to TRBJ2-5; perhaps TRBD1 as D (5 bases). Germline CDR1 reads SNHLY; CDR2 reads FYNNEI. The ends were cut back, 6 bases at V and 2 bases at J, with 13 bases in the middle. This CDR3 comprises 14 residues. The CDR3 region is CASRPRQIQETQYF. Here the CDR3 DNA reads TGTGCCAGCAGACCGAGACAGATTCAAGAGACCCAGTACTTC. Complete variable domain (other parts from reference TRBV2 and TRBJ2-5): EPEVTQTPSHQVTQMGQEVILRCVPISNHLYFYWYRQILGQKVEFLVSFYNNEISEKSEIFDDQFSVERPDGSNFTLKIRSTKLEDSAMYFCASRPRQIQETQYFGPGTRLLVL.

In its sample, this clonotype was seen a few times. CDR3 residues: CASSQGGASSYEQYF. CDR3 nucleotide sequence: TGTGCCAGCAGCCAAGGGGGGGCGAGCTCCTACGAGCAGTACTTC. V and J are TRBV7-3 and TRBJ2-7, with D maybe TRBD2 (7 bases). The germline V and J ends were trimmed by 5 bases and 0 bases, with 14 bases remaining between them. This CDR3 is 15 amino acids long. CDR1 and CDR2 from the germline V gene are SGHTA and FQGTGA.

The CDR3, as DNA: TGCGCCAGCAGCCTCCGACAGACTAGCGGGAGCTCTGGGGCCAACGTCCTGACTTTC. It codes for CASSLRQTSGSSGANVLTF. J is TRBJ2-6 and V is TRBV5-1, with 12 bases lining up with TRBD2. Germline V gene lookup returns CDR1 SGHRS and CDR2 YFSETQ. The CDR3 contains 19 residues. The V segment lost 4 bases and the J segment 0 bases; nucleotides outside the gene matches: 8. Supplemented by reference TRBV5-1 and TRBJ2-6, the full variable domain reads KAGVTQTPRYLIKTRGQQVTLSCSPISGHRSVSWYQQTPGQGLQFLFEYFSETQRNKGNFPGRFSGRQFSNSRSEMNVSTLELGDSALYLCASSLRQTSGSSGANVLTFGAGSRLTVL.

This chain uses TRBV6-6 with TRBJ1-5; D is perhaps TRBD1 (6 bases). The CDR3 length is 17 residues. Germline CDR1 is MNHNY and CDR2 is SVGAGI (reference sequence). With 6 bases removed from V and 1 base from J, the gap between germline ends came to 19 bases. The CDR3 protein is CASRTGGTQLSNQPQHF. The CDR3 bases are TGTGCCAGCAGGACGGGGGGGACACAGCTAAGCAATCAGCCCCAGCATTTT.

This clonotype was recorded a few times. This chain links TRBV29-1 with TRBJ1-4; D is undetermined. CDR1 is SQVTM, CDR2 ANQGSEA, per germline. Trimming shortened V by 7 bases and J by 8 bases, and 14 bases separated the two germline ends. This CDR3 is 12 amino acids long. The CDR3 DNA reads as TGCAGCGCCGGGTGGGCCAACGAAAAACTGTTTTTT. Translating it yields CSAGWANEKLFF.

V and J are TRBV7-2 and TRBJ1-5, with D perhaps TRBD1 (5 bases). The CDR3 runs 15 residues. Germline V gene data show CDR1 as SGHTA and CDR2 as FQGNSA. V gave up 4 bases and J gave up 3 bases, with 13 bases separating them. In nucleotides, the CDR3 is TGTGCCAGCAGCTCCCCCGGGGCCTACAATCAGCCCCAGCATTTT. It encodes CASSSPGAYNQPQHF. Drawing the rest from reference TRBV7-2 and TRBJ1-5, the complete variable domain is GAGVSQSPSNKVTEKGKDVELRCDPISGHTALYWYRQSLGQGLEFLIYFQGNSAPDKSGLPSDRFSAERTGGSVSTLTIQRTQQEDSAVYLCASSSPGAYNQPQHFGDGTRLSIL.

This clonotype was detected only a few times. This chain connects TRBV6-5 to TRBJ2-1; D could derive from TRBD1 or TRBD2 (5 bases each). With 6 bases removed from V and 4 bases from J, the gap between germline ends came to 10 bases. The germline V gene has CDR1 MNHEY and CDR2 SVGAGI. This CDR3 comprises 13 residues. The CDR3 nucleotides are TGTGCCAGCAGATTGGGACGGTACAATGAGCAGTTCTTC. This encodes CASRLGRYNEQFF.

This clonotype occurred many times. The chain employs TRBV20-1 and TRBJ2-7, with TRBD2 matching 7 bases. V gave up 4 bases and J gave up 0 bases; unmatched junction bases: 6. Germline V gives CDR1 DFQATT, CDR2 SNEGSKA (reference sequence). The CDR3 has 14 amino acids. Here the CDR3 reads CSATGLDLSYEQYF. CDR3 DNA sequence: TGCAGTGCTACCGGACTAGACCTCTCCTACGAGCAGTACTTC.

This clonotype was detected a few times. The V and J genes are TRBV6-6 and TRBJ1-5; TRBD1 aligns across 8 bases. The CDR3 is made up of 17 amino acids. V was pared by 0 bases and J by 6 bases, with 10 bases of the junction left unmatched. In germline, CDR1 is MNHNY, CDR2 SVGAGI (reference sequence). The CDR3 nucleotides are TGTGCCAGCAGTTACTCGGGGACAGGCGGAATTTTTCAGCCCCAGCATTTT. Its protein is CASSYSGTGGIFQPQHF.

There are many counts of this clonotype. V gene TRBV5-5 combines with J gene TRBJ2-3; D assignment may be TRBD1 or TRBD2 (6 bases each). The CDR3 length is 15 residues. Trimming cost V 4 bases and J 4 bases, with 16 bases left between them. Germline CDR1 SGHKS, CDR2 YYEKEE (reference sequence). CDR3 in DNA: TGTGCCAGCAGCGGATGGGGGGCAGGGTCAGATACGCAGTATTTT. Translating gives CASSGWGAGSDTQYF.

As regards this clonotype: A much larger clone lies one base from this, so it may be a read error. CDR3 sequence: CASSYSSGQPQHF. As DNA, the CDR3 is TGTGCCAGCAGTTACTCTTCTGGCCAGCCCCAGCATTTT. The chain employs TRBV6-2 or TRBV6-3 and TRBJ1-5; no clear D. In germline, CDR1 is MNHEY, CDR2 SVGEGT. Trimming took off 0 bases at V and 7 bases at J, with 7 bases between the two ends. The CDR3 length is 13 residues.

The chain uses TRBV2 and TRBJ1-1; D is unclear. This CDR3 comprises 14 residues. Germline lookup yields CDR1 SNHLY and CDR2 FYNNEI. V gave up 1 base and J gave up 2 bases, with 8 bases separating them. DNA of the CDR3: TGTGCCAGCAGTGAAGTAAGATCTAACACTGAAGCTTTCTTT. Translation: CASSEVRSNTEAFF.

V is TRBV29-1 and J is TRBJ1-4; D perhaps matches TRBD1 (6 bases). V lost 6 bases to trimming and J lost 2 bases, with 13 bases between them. The CDR3 sequence is 14 residues long. Germline lookup yields CDR1 SQVTM and CDR2 ANQGSEA. CDR3 coding DNA: TGCAGCGTCACAGGGCTGCTCACTAATGAAAAACTGTTTTTT. Amino acids: CSVTGLLTNEKLFF. The entire variable domain, with the rest obtained from reference TRBV29-1 and TRBJ1-4, is as follows: SAVISQKPSRDICQRGTSLTIQCQVDSQVTMMFWYRQQPGQSLTLIATANQGSEATYESGFVIDKFPISRPNLTFSTLTVSNMSPEDSSIYLCSVTGLLTNEKLFFGSGTQLSVL.

This clonotype was counted at least ten times. This rearrangement joins TRBV11-2 to TRBJ2-6, with 7 nucleotides matching TRBD1. J gave up 0 bases and V 5 bases, and 4 bases lay outside the gene matches. The CDR3 contains 16 residues. CDR1 SGHAT and CDR2 FQNNGV come from the germline V gene. The CDR3 DNA reads TGTGCCAGCAGCCCTCAGGGGGTCTCTGGGGCCAACGTCCTGACTTTC. Its protein is CASSPQGVSGANVLTF.

In its sample, this clonotype was seen a few times. The V and J genes are TRBV28 and TRBJ2-6; D is perhaps TRBD1 (6 bases). The CDR3 loop spans 13 amino acids. The V gene lost 6 bases and the J gene lost 4 bases, with 7 bases spanning the gap. Per the germline V gene, CDR1 is MDHEN and CDR2 is SYDVKM. CDR3 coding DNA: TGTGCCAGCAGGGGGACAGGGGCCAACGTCCTGACTTTC. Residues: CASRGTGANVLTF.

The V and J genes are TRBV18 and TRBJ2-2; D uncertain. V lost 1 base and J lost 4, with 10 bases in between. Germline-derived CDR1 and CDR2 are KGHSH and LQKENI. The CDR3 is made up of 15 amino acids. This chain's CDR3 is CASSPRVGSTGELFF. CDR3 bases: TGTGCCAGCTCACCACGCGTTGGCAGCACCGGGGAGCTGTTTTTT.

V and J are TRBV15 and TRBJ1-2; 7 bases are shared with TRBD1. Losses at the gene ends were 1 base for V and 4 bases for J; bases not matched to a gene: 6. This CDR3 spans 15 amino acids. The V gene's germline CDR1 is LNHNV and CDR2 YYDKDF (reference sequence). CDR3 DNA: TGTGCCACCAGCAGAGTTGCGACAGGGACCTATGGCTACACCTTC. Protein product: CATSRVATGTYGYTF.

About this clonotype: A much larger clone is a single base away; this may be a read error. This chain uses TRBV2 with TRBJ2-7; D might be TRBD1 (5 bases). CDR3 length: 14 residues. The V and J ends lost 0 bases and 7 bases respectively, with 13 bases between them. Germline-derived CDR1 and CDR2 are SNHLY and FYNNEI. The CDR3 DNA reads TGTGCCAGCAGTGAAGCAGGGGCAGCCCAAGAGCAGTACTTC. Its translation is CASSEAGAAQEQYF.

This clonotype occurred many times. This chain links TRBV27 with TRBJ1-2; D remains unclear. Trimming removed 3 bases from V and 2 bases from J, with 7 bases in between. The CDR3 consists of 13 residues. CDR1 and CDR2 from the germline V gene are MNHEY and SMNVEV (reference sequence). CDR3 sequence: CASSFAKNYGYTF. The CDR3 nucleotides read TGTGCCAGCAGTTTCGCGAAGAACTATGGCTACACCTTC.

This clonotype was seen only a few times. V is TRBV6-6 and J is TRBJ1-5; maybe TRBD1 (5 bases). Germline lookup yields CDR1 MNHNY and CDR2 SVGAGI (reference sequence). V was shortened by 2 bases and J by 0 bases, with 14 bases between the two germline ends. The CDR3 spans 17 residues. The CDR3 bases are TGTGCCAGCAGTTACGGGCAGGGCACGAATAGCAATCAGCCCCAGCATTTT. It is translated as CASSYGQGTNSNQPQHF.

This chain uses TRBV20-1 with TRBJ2-3; the match to TRBD2 covers 11 bases. V dropped 1 base and J dropped 4; count of bases not matched to a gene: 13. CDR1 is DFQATT and CDR2 is SNEGSKA in the germline V gene (reference sequence). The CDR3 consists of 18 residues. The CDR3, as DNA: TGCAGTGCTAGAGCACCTAGCGGGAGGTACGACGGAGCAGATACGCAGTATTTT. This gives the protein CSARAPSGRYDGADTQYF.

The V gene is TRBV7-3, the J gene TRBJ2-2; a possible D gene is TRBD1 (6 bases). The CDR3 runs 17 residues. Germline loops: CDR1 SGHTA, CDR2 FQGTGA. The V end lost 5 bases, the J end lost 4 bases, and 20 bases lay between the germline ends. The CDR3 is CASSPGRGQGSTGELFF. CDR3 DNA: TGTGCCAGCAGCCCTGGTCGGGGCCAGGGGAGCACCGGGGAGCTGTTTTTT. The full variable domain, in which reference TRBV7-3 and TRBJ2-2 provide the parts outside the CDR3, is GAGVSQTPSNKVTEKGKYVELRCDPISGHTALYWYRQSLGQGPEFLIYFQGTGAADDSGLPNDRFFAVRPEGSVSTLKIQRTERGDSAVYLCASSPGRGQGSTGELFFGEGSRLTVL.

The chain is built from TRBV20-1 and TRBJ1-5, with 7 bases aligning to TRBD1. The CDR3 covers 14 residues. V was clipped by 6 bases and J by 4 bases; unmatched bases: 9. Per germline, CDR1 DFQATT and CDR2 SNEGSKA (reference sequence). CDR3 bases: TGCAGTGCCCCAAGACAGGGAGTAAATCAGCCCCAGCATTTT. Translating gives CSAPRQGVNQPQHF.

This clonotype was picked up many times. The chain employs TRBV20-1 and TRBJ2-3, with D unresolved. Germline V gene lookup returns CDR1 DFQATT and CDR2 SNEGSKA (reference sequence). There are 13 residues in the CDR3. Trimming stripped 0 bases from V and 0 bases from J, with 4 bases between. Here the CDR3 reads CSARDQSTDTQYF. In nucleotides, the CDR3 is TGCAGTGCTAGAGACCAGAGCACAGATACGCAGTATTTT.

In its sample, this clonotype was seen a few times. The V gene is TRBV11-1, the J gene TRBJ1-4; D is uncertain. This CDR3 is 15 amino acids long. Germline V gene lookup returns CDR1 SGHAT and CDR2 FQDESV (reference sequence). Trimming took off 4 bases at V and 4 bases at J, with 13 bases between the two ends. For the CDR3, the DNA is TGTGCCAGCAGCTCGGCGTACCGACTTAATGAAAAACTGTTTTTT. It translates to CASSSAYRLNEKLFF.

The rearrangement uses TRBV9 and TRBJ1-1, with 7 bases lining up with TRBD1. This CDR3 contains 14 residues. The trim removed 5 bases at V and 4 bases at J, leaving 8 bases unmatched. The germline gives CDR1 SGDLS, CDR2 YYNGEE. Here the CDR3 reads CASRPGEGATEAFF. The CDR3 nucleotides are TGTGCCAGCAGGCCAGGTGAGGGGGCCACTGAAGCTTTCTTT.

This clonotype showed up just a few times. V is TRBV12-3 or TRBV12-4 and J is TRBJ2-1; D may be TRBD2 (6 bases). The CDR3 is 13 amino acids. Deletions cut 8 bases from V and 5 bases from J, with 13 bases between. The CDR3 coding sequence is TGTGCCAGCGATAAAGGAGGGAACAATGAGCAGTTCTTC. This gives the protein CASDKGGNNEQFF.

This clonotype was seen only a few times. The genes are TRBV28 and TRBJ2-2; tentatively, D is TRBD2 (5 bases). The CDR3 runs to 14 residues. Trimming cost V 4 bases and J 6 bases, with 12 bases left between them. CDR1 and CDR2 from the germline V gene are MDHEN and SYDVKM. Here the CDR3 DNA reads TGTGCCAGCAGTTCTAGAGGGCGCGCCGGGGAGCTGTTTTTT. Residues: CASSSRGRAGELFF.